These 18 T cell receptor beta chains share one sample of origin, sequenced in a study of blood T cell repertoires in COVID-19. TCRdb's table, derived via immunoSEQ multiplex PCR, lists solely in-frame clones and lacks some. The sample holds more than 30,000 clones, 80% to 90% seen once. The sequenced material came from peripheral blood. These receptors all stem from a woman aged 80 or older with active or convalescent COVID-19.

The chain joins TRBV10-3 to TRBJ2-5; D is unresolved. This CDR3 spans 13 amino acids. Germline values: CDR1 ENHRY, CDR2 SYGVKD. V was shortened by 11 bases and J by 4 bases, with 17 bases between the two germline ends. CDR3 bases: TGTGCCGCCTCCACCACAGCCACAGAGACCCAGTACTTC. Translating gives CAASTTATETQYF.

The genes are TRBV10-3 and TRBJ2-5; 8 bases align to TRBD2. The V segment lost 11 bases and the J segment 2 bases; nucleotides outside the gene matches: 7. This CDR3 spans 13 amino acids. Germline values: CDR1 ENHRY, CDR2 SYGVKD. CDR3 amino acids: CAGGAGGQETQYF. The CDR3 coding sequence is TGTGCCGGCGGGGCGGGGGGACAAGAGACCCAGTACTTC.

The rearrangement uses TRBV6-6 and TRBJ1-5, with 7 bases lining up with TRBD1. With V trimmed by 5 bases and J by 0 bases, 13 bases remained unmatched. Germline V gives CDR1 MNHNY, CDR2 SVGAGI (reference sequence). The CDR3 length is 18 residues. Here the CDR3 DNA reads TGTGCCAGCAGTCCCGACAGGGTTGGGGATTATAGCAATCAGCCCCAGCATTTT. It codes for CASSPDRVGDYSNQPQHF.

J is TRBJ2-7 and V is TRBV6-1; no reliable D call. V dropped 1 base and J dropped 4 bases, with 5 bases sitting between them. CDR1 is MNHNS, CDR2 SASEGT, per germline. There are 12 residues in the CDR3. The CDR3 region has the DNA TGTGCCAGCAGTGAAGGGCAATACGAGCAGTACTTC. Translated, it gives CASSEGQYEQYF.

CDR3 protein: CASRLRENQPQHF. The CDR3, as DNA: TGTGCCAGCAGACTGCGGGAGAATCAGCCCCAGCATTTT. The chain has TRBV27 and TRBJ1-5; D is unresolved. The CDR3 is 13 amino acids. V was shortened by 6 bases and J by 4 bases, with 10 bases between the two germline ends. Germline lookup yields CDR1 MNHEY and CDR2 SMNVEV (reference sequence).

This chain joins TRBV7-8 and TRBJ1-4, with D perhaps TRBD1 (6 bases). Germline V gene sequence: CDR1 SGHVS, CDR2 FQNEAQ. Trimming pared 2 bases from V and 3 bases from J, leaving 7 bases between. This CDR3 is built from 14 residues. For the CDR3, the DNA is TGTGCCAGCAGCTTATGGGGGCCTAATGAAAAACTGTTTTTT. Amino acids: CASSLWGPNEKLFF. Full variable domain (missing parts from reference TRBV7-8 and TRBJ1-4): GAGVSQSPRYKVAKRGQDVALRCDPISGHVSLFWYQQALGQGPEFLTYFQNEAQLDKSGLPSDRFFAERPEGSVSTLKIQRTQQEDSAVYLCASSLWGPNEKLFFGSGTQLSVL.

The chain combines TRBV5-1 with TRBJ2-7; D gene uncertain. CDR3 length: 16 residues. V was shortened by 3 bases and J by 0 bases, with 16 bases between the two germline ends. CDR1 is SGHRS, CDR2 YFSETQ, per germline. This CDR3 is CASSSPRLTPSYEQYF. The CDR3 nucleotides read TGCGCCAGCAGCTCTCCTCGTTTAACACCCTCCTACGAGCAGTACTTC.

CDR3 nucleotide sequence: TGCAGCGTTGATCCTTGGAGGAAGTCGGAGGATACGCAGTATTTT. Protein sequence: CSVDPWRKSEDTQYF. This chain links TRBV29-1 with TRBJ2-3; TRBD2 might be the D (5 bases). Germline V CDR1 and CDR2: SQVTM, ANQGSEA. The germline V and J ends were trimmed by 3 bases and 6 bases, with 19 bases remaining between them. CDR3 length equals 15 residues.

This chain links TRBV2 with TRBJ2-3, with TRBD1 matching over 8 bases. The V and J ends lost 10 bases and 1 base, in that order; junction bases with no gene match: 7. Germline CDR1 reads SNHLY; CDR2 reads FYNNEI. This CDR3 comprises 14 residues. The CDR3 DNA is TGTGCCACTCAAGAGACAGGGGGCACAGATACGCAGTATTTT. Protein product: CATQETGGTDTQYF. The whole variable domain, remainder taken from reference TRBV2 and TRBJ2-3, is EPEVTQTPSHQVTQMGQEVILRCVPISNHLYFYWYRQILGQKVEFLVSFYNNEISEKSEIFDDQFSVERPDGSNFTLKIRSTKLEDSAMYFCATQETGGTDTQYFGPGTRLTVL.

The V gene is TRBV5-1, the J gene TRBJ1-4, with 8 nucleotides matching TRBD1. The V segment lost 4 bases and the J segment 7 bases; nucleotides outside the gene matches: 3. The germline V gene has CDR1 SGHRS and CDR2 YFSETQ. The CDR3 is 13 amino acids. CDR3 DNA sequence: TGCGCCAGCAGCCTGACAGGGGTTGAAAAACTGTTTTTT. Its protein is CASSLTGVEKLFF.

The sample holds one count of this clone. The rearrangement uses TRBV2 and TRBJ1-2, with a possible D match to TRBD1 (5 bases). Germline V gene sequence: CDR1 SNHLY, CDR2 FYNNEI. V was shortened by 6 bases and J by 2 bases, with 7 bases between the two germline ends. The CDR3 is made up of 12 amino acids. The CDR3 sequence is CASRDINYGYTF. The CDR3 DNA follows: TGTGCCAGCAGGGACATCAACTATGGCTACACCTTC.

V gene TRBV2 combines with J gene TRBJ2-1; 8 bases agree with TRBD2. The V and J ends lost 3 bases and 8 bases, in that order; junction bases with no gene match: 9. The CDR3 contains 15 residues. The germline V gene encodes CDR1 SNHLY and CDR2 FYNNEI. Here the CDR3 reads CASSDVGTRIDEQFF. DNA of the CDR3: TGTGCCAGCAGTGATGTGGGGACTAGGATCGATGAGCAGTTCTTC.

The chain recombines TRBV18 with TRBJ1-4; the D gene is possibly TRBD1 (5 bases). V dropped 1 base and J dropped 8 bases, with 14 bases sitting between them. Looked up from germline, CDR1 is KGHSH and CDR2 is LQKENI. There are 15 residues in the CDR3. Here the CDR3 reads CASSPQGRAVEKLFF. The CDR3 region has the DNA TGTGCCAGCTCACCACAGGGCAGGGCTGTCGAAAAACTGTTTTTT.

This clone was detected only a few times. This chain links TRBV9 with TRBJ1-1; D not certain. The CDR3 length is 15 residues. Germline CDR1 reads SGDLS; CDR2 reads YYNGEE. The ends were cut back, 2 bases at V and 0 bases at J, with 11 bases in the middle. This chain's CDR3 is CASSVRSNMNTEAFF. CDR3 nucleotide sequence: TGTGCCAGCAGCGTGAGGTCCAACATGAACACTGAAGCTTTCTTT.

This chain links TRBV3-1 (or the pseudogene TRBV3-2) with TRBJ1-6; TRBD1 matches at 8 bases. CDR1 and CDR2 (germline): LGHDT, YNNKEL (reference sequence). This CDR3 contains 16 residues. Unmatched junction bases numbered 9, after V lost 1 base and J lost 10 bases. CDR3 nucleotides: TGTGCCAGCAGCCAAGGGTTCGGACAGGGTCGGTCACCCCTCCACTTT. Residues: CASSQGFGQGRSPLHF.

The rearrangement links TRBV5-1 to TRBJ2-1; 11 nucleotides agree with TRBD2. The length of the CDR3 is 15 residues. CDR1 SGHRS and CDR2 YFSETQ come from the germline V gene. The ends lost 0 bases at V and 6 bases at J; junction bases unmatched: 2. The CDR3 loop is CASSLVAGGFNEQFF. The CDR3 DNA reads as TGCGCCAGCAGCTTGGTAGCGGGGGGGTTCAATGAGCAGTTCTTC.

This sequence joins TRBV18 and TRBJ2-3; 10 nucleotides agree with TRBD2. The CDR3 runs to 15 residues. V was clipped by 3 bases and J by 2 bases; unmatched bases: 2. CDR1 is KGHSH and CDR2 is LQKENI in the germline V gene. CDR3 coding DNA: TGTGCCAGCTCACCTAGCGGGGGGATCACAGATACGCAGTATTTT. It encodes CASSPSGGITDTQYF.

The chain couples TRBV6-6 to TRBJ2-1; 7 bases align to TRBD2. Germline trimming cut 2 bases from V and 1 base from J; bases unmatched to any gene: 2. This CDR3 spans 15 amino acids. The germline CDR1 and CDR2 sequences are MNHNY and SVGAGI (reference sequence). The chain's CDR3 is CASSYLGGSYNEQFF. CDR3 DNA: TGTGCCAGCAGTTACCTGGGGGGGTCCTACAATGAGCAGTTCTTC.